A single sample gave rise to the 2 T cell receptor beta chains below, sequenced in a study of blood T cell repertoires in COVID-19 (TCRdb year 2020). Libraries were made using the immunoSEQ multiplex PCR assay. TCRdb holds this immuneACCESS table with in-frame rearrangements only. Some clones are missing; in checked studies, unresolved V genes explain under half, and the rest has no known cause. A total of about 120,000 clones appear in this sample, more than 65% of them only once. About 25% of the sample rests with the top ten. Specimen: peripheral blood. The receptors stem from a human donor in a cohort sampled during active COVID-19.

CDR3 region: CASRGYNEQFF. The CDR3 DNA follows: TGTGCCAGCCGGGGGTACAATGAGCAGTTCTTC. V usage is TRBV28 and J usage is TRBJ2-1; D possibly corresponds to TRBD2 (6 bases). The CDR3 runs 11 residues. Germline V CDR1 and CDR2: MDHEN, SYDVKM. Trimming cost V 8 bases and J 4 bases, with 6 bases left between them.

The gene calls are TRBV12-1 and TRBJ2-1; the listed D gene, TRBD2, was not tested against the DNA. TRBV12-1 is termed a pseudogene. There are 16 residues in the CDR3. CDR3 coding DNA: TGTGCCAGCAGCCCCCGGACTAGCGGGAGTAGTAATGAGCAGTTCTTC. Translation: CASSPRTSGSSNEQFF.